A single sample is the source of the 10 T cell receptor beta chains below, sequenced in a study of OX40 agonist ivuxolimab in advanced cancers. The assay was immunoSEQ multiplex PCR, and TCRdb's table has in-frame clones only and misses some. The data show 65,000 to 75,000 clones, more than 75% seen once. The source material was CD4+ or CD8+ T cells sorted from blood, sampled in a trial of the OX40 agonist ivuxolimab. Receptors were obtained from an adult with an advanced solid tumor such as melanoma, head and neck, liver or kidney cancer.

V and J are TRBV6-4 and TRBJ2-3, with 8 bases aligning to TRBD2. Trimming cost V 5 bases and J 3 bases; bases outside gene matches: 4. CDR3 size: 14 residues. Germline CDR1 is MRHNA and CDR2 is SNTAGT. The DNA for the CDR3 is TGTGCCAGCAGTCCCGTAGCGGGGACAGATACGCAGTATTTT. Its translation: CASSPVAGTDTQYF.

The rearrangement links TRBV4-3 to TRBJ2-1; 10 nucleotides agree with TRBD2. Germline values: CDR1 LGHNA, CDR2 YSLEER. This CDR3 has 14 residues. V dropped 3 bases and J dropped 9; count of bases not matched to a gene: 5. CDR3 sequence: CASSQASGSSEQFF. In nucleotides, the CDR3 is TGCGCCAGCAGCCAGGCTAGCGGGAGTAGTGAGCAGTTCTTC.

V and J are TRBV27 and TRBJ2-2, with 7 bases lining up with TRBD1. The CDR3 has 15 residues. J was trimmed by 0 bases and V by 4 bases; bases with no gene match: 2. CDR1 and CDR2 from the germline V gene are MNHEY and SMNVEV (reference sequence). The CDR3 DNA reads TGTGCCAGCAGTTACGGGACAGCGAACACCGGGGAGCTGTTTTTT. It translates to CASSYGTANTGELFF.

V is TRBV6-1 and J is TRBJ1-1, with TRBD1 matching over 7 bases. The J segment lost 10 bases and the V segment lost 6 bases, leaving 5 bases of the junction unmatched. The CDR3 is 11 amino acids. CDR1 and CDR2 (germline): MNHNS, SASEGT. The CDR3 DNA follows: TGTGCCAGCAGGGAACAGGGGAGAGCTTTCTTT. Translation gives CASREQGRAFF.

J is TRBJ2-5 and V is TRBV5-1; D is possibly TRBD1 (6 bases). Trimming took off 4 bases at V and 1 base at J, with 11 bases between the two ends. Germline CDR1 reads SGHRS; CDR2 reads YFSETQ. This CDR3 region has 14 residues. CDR3 sequence: CASSQKTGQETQYF. The DNA of the CDR3 is TGCGCCAGCAGCCAGAAGACAGGCCAAGAGACCCAGTACTTC.

The CDR3 nucleotides read TGTGCCAGCAGTTTATACGGGTGGAACACTGAAGCTTTCTTT. It is translated as CASSLYGWNTEAFF. This chain connects TRBV27 to TRBJ1-1; D unclear. Germline V gene lookup returns CDR1 MNHEY and CDR2 SMNVEV (reference sequence). The CDR3 is made up of 14 amino acids. The V end lost 1 base, the J end lost 1 base, and 7 bases lay between the germline ends.

The chain employs TRBV4-1 and TRBJ2-3; TRBD1 agrees at 8 bases. Germline assignment: CDR1 MGHRA and CDR2 YSYEKL. CDR3 length: 15 residues. V shed 2 bases and J 2 bases; nucleotides not matched to a gene: 3. Here the CDR3 DNA reads TGCGCCAGCAGCCAACAGGGGGCGAACACAGATACGCAGTATTTT. Translated: CASSQQGANTDTQYF.

The chain is built from TRBV5-4 and TRBJ2-2; D is undetermined. CDR3 length: 14 residues. The V gene lost 0 bases and the J gene lost 7 bases, with 10 bases spanning the gap. Germline CDR1 SGHNT, CDR2 YYREEE (reference sequence). The CDR3 reads CASSLGERNGELFF. The CDR3 DNA is TGTGCCAGCAGCTTGGGGGAAAGGAACGGGGAGCTGTTTTTT. Full variable domain (remainder filled in from reference TRBV5-4 and TRBJ2-2): ETGVTQSPTHLIKTRGQQVTLRCSSQSGHNTVSWYQQALGQGPQFIFQYYREEENGRGNFPPRFSGLQFPNYSSELNVNALELDDSALYLCASSLGERNGELFFGEGSRLTVL.

The genes are TRBV18 and TRBJ2-1; tentatively, D is TRBD1 (6 bases). Germline V gives CDR1 KGHSH, CDR2 LQKENI. The CDR3 length is 14 residues. Trimming removed 5 bases at V and 4 bases at J, with 12 bases between. The CDR3 protein is CASSSTGWYNEQFF. As DNA, the CDR3 is TGTGCCAGCTCATCAACAGGGTGGTACAATGAGCAGTTCTTC.

The CDR3 loop is CASSTTVNTEAFF. The CDR3 region has the DNA TGTGCCAGTAGTACTACAGTGAACACTGAAGCTTTCTTT. This chain uses TRBV19 with TRBJ1-1; D gene ambiguous. CDR3 length: 13 amino acids. Between the trimmed V and J ends, which lost 4 bases and 0 bases, there was a span of 6 bases. Germline CDR1 LNHDA, CDR2 SQIVND (reference sequence).